The 10 T cell receptor beta chains presented below share a single source sample, sequenced in a study of Tregs in tolerant kidney transplant recipients. Related graft donors supplied nonmyeloablative bone marrow transplants, and mixed chimerism was transient. TCRdb keeps only in-frame clones here, not all; method: immunoSEQ multiplex PCR. The data contain about 50,000 clones, roughly 90% of them singletons. Sequencing used CD8+ T cells from blood (PBMCs), obtained 12 months after the transplant. The receptors originated from a human patient who received a combined kidney and bone marrow transplant. T cells may partly derive from the graft donor.

The gene calls are TRBV28 and TRBJ1-2; tentative D call: TRBD1 (6 bases). Trimming stripped 2 bases from V and 8 bases from J, with 12 bases between. Germline assignment: CDR1 MDHEN and CDR2 SYDVKM. This CDR3 is built from 13 residues. The DNA of the CDR3 is TGTGCCAGCAGTTTAGTCCCACAGGGAGGCTACACCTTC. It codes for CASSLVPQGGYTF.

The V gene is TRBV9, the J gene TRBJ2-3; 10 bases fit TRBD2. CDR3 length: 16 amino acids. V was pared by 5 bases and J by 2 bases, with 8 bases of the junction left unmatched. Germline V gene lookup returns CDR1 SGDLS and CDR2 YYNGEE. CDR3 sequence: CASSAGLADFTDTQYF. The CDR3 region has the DNA TGTGCCAGCAGTGCTGGACTAGCGGACTTCACAGATACGCAGTATTTT.

The chain uses TRBV11-1 and TRBJ2-7, with D perhaps matching TRBD2 (6 bases). V was pared by 5 bases and J by 5 bases, with 22 bases between. CDR1 SGHAT and CDR2 FQDESV come from the germline V gene (reference sequence). The CDR3 runs 16 residues. This chain's CDR3 is CASSRTGLLAYDEQYF. CDR3 coding DNA: TGTGCCAGCAGCCGAACGGGACTCTTGGCTTACGACGAGCAGTACTTC.

V usage is TRBV19 and J usage is TRBJ1-1, with D unresolved. V lost 6 bases and J 5 bases, leaving 13 bases between the germline ends. Germline assignment: CDR1 LNHDA and CDR2 SQIVND (reference sequence). CDR3 length equals 13 residues. CDR3 sequence reads: CASSSGMRTEAFF. The CDR3 DNA reads as TGTGCCAGTAGCTCCGGGATGAGGACTGAAGCTTTCTTT.

The chain uses TRBV11-2 and TRBJ2-7; D gene uncertain. The V and J ends lost 3 bases and 2 bases respectively, with 8 bases between them. There are 13 residues in the CDR3. In germline, CDR1 is SGHAT, CDR2 FQNNGV. The CDR3 DNA sequence: TGTGCCAGCAGCTTGGGCAGGACCTACGAGCAGTACTTC. Translated, it gives CASSLGRTYEQYF.

The rearrangement joins TRBV9 to TRBJ2-7; no definite D call. Germline CDR1 SGDLS, CDR2 YYNGEE. Trimming cost V 3 bases and J 12 bases, with 22 bases left between them. The CDR3 runs 14 residues. The CDR3 sequence: CASSETPGEGRRYF. The DNA of the CDR3 is TGTGCCAGCAGCGAGACCCCCGGAGAAGGTCGTAGGTACTTC.

The rearrangement links TRBV13 to TRBJ2-7; TRBD1 matches at 7 bases. The CDR3 totals 13 residues. V shed 4 bases and J 3 bases; nucleotides not matched to a gene: 3. CDR1 PRHDT and CDR2 FYEKMQ come from the germline V gene (reference sequence). CDR3 region: CASSYNRGYEQYF. In DNA, the CDR3 is TGTGCCAGCAGCTATAACAGGGGCTACGAGCAGTACTTC. The whole variable domain, remainder taken from reference TRBV13 and TRBJ2-7, is AAGVIQSPRHLIKEKRETATLKCYPIPRHDTVYWYQQGPGQDPQFLISFYEKMQSDKGSIPDRFSAQQFSDYHSELNMSSLELGDSALYFCASSYNRGYEQYFGPGTRLTVT.

The gene calls are TRBV10-3 and TRBJ2-7, with D possibly matching TRBD1 (5 bases). V lost 3 bases and J lost 0, with 15 bases in between. The CDR3 has 16 residues. Germline values: CDR1 ENHRY, CDR2 SYGVKD. The CDR3: CAISDRARASSYEQYF. The DNA of the CDR3 is TGTGCCATCAGTGATAGAGCCAGGGCGAGCTCCTACGAGCAGTACTTC.

The chain carries TRBV5-8 and TRBJ1-1; D remains unclear. The germline V and J ends were trimmed by 4 bases and 7 bases, with 11 bases remaining between them. The CDR3 extends over 12 amino acids. The V gene's germline CDR1 is SGHTS and CDR2 YDEGEE. CDR3 residues: CASSLRLVEAFF. The CDR3 DNA follows: TGTGCCAGCAGCCTCCGGTTGGTTGAAGCTTTCTTT.

This clone was detected a few times. The V gene is TRBV2, the J gene TRBJ2-6, with 7 nucleotides matching TRBD1. This CDR3 has 18 residues. V was clipped by 0 bases and J by 0 bases; unmatched bases: 5. CDR1 and CDR2 (germline): SNHLY, FYNNEI. The CDR3 loop reads CASSEAGQSYSGANVLTF. In DNA, the CDR3 is TGTGCCAGCAGTGAAGCGGGACAGTCCTACTCTGGGGCCAACGTCCTGACTTTC.